This entry features one T cell receptor (beta chain) sequence. Its antigen remains unknown. A second PCR of about 7 to 12 cycles used a sample-barcoded 5' primer and a J-beta primer mix. MiXCR was run by TCRdb on the 5' RACE reads, yielding one entry per CDR3 protein. The sample includes 350,000 to 450,000 distinct CDR3 sequences, 50% to 60% of them seen just once. There are 16 residues in the CDR3. Germline CDR1 reads SEHNR; CDR2 reads FQNEAQ (reference sequence). Germline trimming cut 4 bases from V and 4 bases from J; bases unmatched to any gene: 11. The data derive from a study of blood T cells in healthy people across ages. Findings and limits, study-wide: From one million sequenced T cells, diversity estimates were lower bounds.

This clonotype was sampled from a man aged 55-75 years in good health. The chain recombines TRBV7-9 with TRBJ2-3; 7 bases are shared with TRBD1. What was sequenced was blood. The CDR3 DNA reads TGTGCCAGCAGCTCTCCGGGACAGAGGGCGGCAGATACGCAGTATTTT. Encoded protein: CASSSPGQRAADTQYF.